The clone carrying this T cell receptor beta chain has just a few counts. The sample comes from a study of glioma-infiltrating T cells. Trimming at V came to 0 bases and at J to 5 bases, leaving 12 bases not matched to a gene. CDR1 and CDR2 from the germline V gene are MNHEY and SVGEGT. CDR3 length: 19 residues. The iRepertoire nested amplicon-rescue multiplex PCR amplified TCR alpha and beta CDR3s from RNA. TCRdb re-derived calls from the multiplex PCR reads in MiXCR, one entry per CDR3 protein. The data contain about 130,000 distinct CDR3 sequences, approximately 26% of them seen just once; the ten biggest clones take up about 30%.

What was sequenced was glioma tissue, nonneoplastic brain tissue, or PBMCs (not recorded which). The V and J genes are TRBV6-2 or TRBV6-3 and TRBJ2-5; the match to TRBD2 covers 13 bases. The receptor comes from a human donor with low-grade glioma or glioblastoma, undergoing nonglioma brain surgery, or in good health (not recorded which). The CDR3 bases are TGTGCCAGCAGTTACTCGCCCCATCCACTAGCGGGGGGGCGTGAGACCCAGTACTTC. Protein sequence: CASSYSPHPLAGGRETQYF.